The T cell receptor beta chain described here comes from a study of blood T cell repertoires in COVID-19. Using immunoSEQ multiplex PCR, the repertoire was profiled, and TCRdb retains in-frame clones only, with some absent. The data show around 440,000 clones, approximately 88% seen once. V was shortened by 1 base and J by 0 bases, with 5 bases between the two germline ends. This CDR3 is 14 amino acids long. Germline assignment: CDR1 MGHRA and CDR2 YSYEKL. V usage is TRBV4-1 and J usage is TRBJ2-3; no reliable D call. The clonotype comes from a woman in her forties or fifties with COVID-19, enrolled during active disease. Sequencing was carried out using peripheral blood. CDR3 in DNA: TGCGCCAGCAGCCAAGGAACTAGCACAGATACGCAGTATTTT. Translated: CASSQGTSTDTQYF.